A single T cell receptor beta chain is shown here with its context. Its matching antigen is unknown. Germline V gene lookup returns CDR1 MNHEY and CDR2 SVGAGI. This CDR3 has 16 amino acids. Trimming pared 2 bases from V and 0 bases from J, leaving 13 bases between. The sample is drawn from a study of vaccination effects on CD4 cells after COVID-19. Study observations and caveats: Convalescent patients were scarce in the study, and it lacked early post-infection timepoints. Cross-reactivity toward common cold coronaviruses was confined to only 1 of 255 vaccine-induced clones in healthy vaccinees.

The method was immunoSEQ multiplex PCR; TCRdb's version includes in-frame clones alone and lacks a portion of them. The sample has 27,000 or so clones; approximately 83% are singletons. CD4+ T cells specific for antigen were expanded with viral peptide pools by the ViraFEST assay before sequencing. Cultured cells yielded isolated CD4+ T cells after less than 11 days. Participants were given two doses of BNT162b2 or mRNA-1273 vaccine. About 1.8 million PBMC were seeded per well and grown in the presence of about 9 IU/ml IL-2 and around 10 ug/ml peptides. The chain has TRBV6-5 and TRBJ1-2; the D gene is possibly TRBD1 (6 bases). This material consisted of CD4+ T cells from PBMCs cultured with HCoV-NL63 spike peptides, taken after COVID-19 vaccination. The sequence derives from a human donor who received a COVID-19 vaccine. Some clones in this sample may be carry-over from other donors' samples. The CDR3 nucleotides read TGTGCCAGCAGTTACCTGGACAGCCGAACTAACTATGGCTACACCTTC. Its protein is CASSYLDSRTNYGYTF.